Below, 5 T cell receptor beta chains from the same sample are listed, as sequenced in a study of shared clonotypes between healthy human individuals. Profiling relied on immunoSEQ multiplex PCR, and the TCRdb table lists in-frame clones only, not all of them. The repertoire holds about 2.4 million clones, roughly 92% seen once, with 0.11% to 0.15% in the top ten. The sequenced sample consisted of naive CD4+ T cells sorted from blood. Subset meaning: CD45RA+ positively selected. The source of these receptors is a man aged 18 to 29 in good health.

This chain joins TRBV18 and TRBJ1-1, with 8 bases lining up with TRBD1. In germline, CDR1 is KGHSH, CDR2 LQKENI. The junction had 4 bases not matched to a gene; V was cut back by 2 bases and J by 5 bases. CDR3 size: 14 residues. CDR3 DNA sequence: TGTGCCAGCTCACCAGACAGGGGCTGGACTGAAGCTTTCTTT. As protein: CASSPDRGWTEAFF. Combining the CDR3 with reference TRBV18 and TRBJ1-1 gives the whole variable domain NAGVMQNPRHLVRRRGQEARLRCSPMKGHSHVYWYRQLPEEGLKFMVYLQKENIIDESGMPKERFSAEFPKEGPSILRIQQVVRGDSAAYFCASSPDRGWTEAFFGQGTRLTVV.

As regards this clone: The same CDR3 arises from other DNA sequences in this sample as well. The genes are TRBV18 and TRBJ2-7; D unclear. CDR1 is KGHSH, CDR2 LQKENI, per germline. The CDR3 consists of 13 residues. Trimming pared 3 bases from V and 0 bases from J, leaving 6 bases between. Written as DNA, the CDR3 is TGTGCCAGCTCACCGAAAGACTCCTACGAGCAGTACTTC. Its protein product is CASSPKDSYEQYF.

The chain carries TRBV25-1 and TRBJ1-1; 8 bases line up with TRBD1. The CDR3 covers 13 residues. Per germline, CDR1 MGHDK and CDR2 SYGVNS. V trimming: 4 bases; J trimming: 11 bases; junction bases outside the gene matches: 9. In DNA form, the CDR3 reads TGTGCCAGCAGTGGGCAGACAGGGGCCAGGGCTTTCTTT. Protein sequence: CASSGQTGARAFF.

This clone was seen a single time. The chain recombines TRBV4-3 with TRBJ1-1, with D unresolved. The germline V gene encodes CDR1 LGHNA and CDR2 YSLEER. This CDR3 is built from 14 residues. V shed 0 bases and J shed 6 bases, with 11 bases lying between them. The DNA for the CDR3 is TGCGCCAGCAGCCAAGATTTCCCGGCAGCTGAAGCTTTCTTT. Amino acids: CASSQDFPAAEAFF.

This clone was counted once. The rearrangement joins TRBV5-1 to TRBJ2-1, with D uncertain. V shed 0 bases and J shed 7 bases, with 14 bases lying between them. Germline values: CDR1 SGHRS, CDR2 YFSETQ. CDR3 length: 15 amino acids. CDR3 nucleotide sequence: TGCGCCAGCAGCTTGGTGACCGGCCCGAGTAATGAGCAGTTCTTC. Translating it yields CASSLVTGPSNEQFF.